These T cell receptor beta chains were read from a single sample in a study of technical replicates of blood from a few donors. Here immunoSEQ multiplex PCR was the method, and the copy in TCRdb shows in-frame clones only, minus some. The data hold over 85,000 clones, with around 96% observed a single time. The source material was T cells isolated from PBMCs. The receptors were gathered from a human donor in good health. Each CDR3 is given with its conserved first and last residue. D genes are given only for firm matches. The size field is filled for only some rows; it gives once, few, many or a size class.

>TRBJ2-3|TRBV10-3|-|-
CASSQGTDTQYF
TGTGCCAGCTCCCAGGGCACAGATACGCAGTATTTT
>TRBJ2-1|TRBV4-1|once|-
CASRRLDTSANNEQFF
TGCGCCAGCAGGCGTCTGGACACCAGCGCCAACAATGAGCAGTTCTTC
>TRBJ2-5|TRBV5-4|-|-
CASSSSAAVQETQYF
TGTGCCAGCAGCTCCTCAGCGGCCGTCCAAGAGACCCAGTACTTC
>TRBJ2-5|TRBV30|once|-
CASNHGAGQETQYF
TGTGCCTCAAACCATGGGGCAGGCCAAGAGACCCAGTACTTC
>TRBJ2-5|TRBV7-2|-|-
CASSFYSGQETQYF
TGTGCCAGCAGCTTTTACAGCGGCCAAGAGACCCAGTACTTC
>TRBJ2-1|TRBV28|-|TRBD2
CASFLAGGPRDEQFF
TGTGCCAGTTTTCTAGCGGGAGGGCCCAGGGATGAGCAGTTCTTC
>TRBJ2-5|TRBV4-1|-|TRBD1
CASSQAGTGRLETQYF
TGCGCCAGCAGCCAAGCCGGGACAGGACGTTTAGAGACCCAGTACTTC
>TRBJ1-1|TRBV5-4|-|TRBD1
CASSVTGSNTEAFF
TGTGCCAGCAGCGTGACAGGGTCGAACACTGAAGCTTTCTTT
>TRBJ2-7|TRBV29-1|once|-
CSVLSSYEQYF
TGCAGCGTCCTAAGCTCCTACGAGCAGTACTTC
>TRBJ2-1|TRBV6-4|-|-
CASSDLQRAPYNEQFF
TGTGCCAGCAGTGACCTCCAGCGGGCCCCCTACAATGAGCAGTTCTTC
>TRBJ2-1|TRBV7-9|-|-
CASSQVVGGIDEQFF
TGTGCCAGCAGCCAGGTAGTGGGGGGTATAGATGAGCAGTTCTTC
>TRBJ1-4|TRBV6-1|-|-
CASSEAWALREKLFF
TGTGCCAGCAGTGAAGCTTGGGCCTTAAGGGAAAAACTGTTTTTT
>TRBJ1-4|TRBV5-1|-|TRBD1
CASSLGRGEEKLFF
TGCGCCAGCAGCTTGGGCAGGGGGGAAGAAAAACTGTTTTTT
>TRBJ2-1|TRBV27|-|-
CASSLGLFSYNEQFF
TGTGCCAGCAGTTTAGGTCTATTTTCCTACAATGAGCAGTTCTTC
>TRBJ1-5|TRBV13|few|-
CASSIDRSNQPQHF
TGTGCCAGCAGCATAGACAGGAGCAATCAGCCCCAGCATTTT
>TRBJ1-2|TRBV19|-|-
CASSPSRYGYTF
TGTGCCAGTAGTCCCTCCCGCTATGGCTACACCTTC
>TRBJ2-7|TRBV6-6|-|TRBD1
CASSYGTGPYEQYF
TGTGCCAGCAGTTACGGGACAGGGCCCTACGAGCAGTACTTC
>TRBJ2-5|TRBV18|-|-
CASSPARAETQYF
TGTGCCAGCTCACCGGCCAGGGCAGAGACCCAGTACTTC
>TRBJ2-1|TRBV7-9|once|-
CASSALGAMYNEQFF
TGTGCCAGCAGCGCACTTGGGGCGATGTACAATGAGCAGTTCTTC
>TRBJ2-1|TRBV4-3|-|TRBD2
CASSQEGLALLKWNEQFF
TGCGCCAGCAGCCAAGAGGGACTAGCCTTACTAAAATGGAATGAGCAGTTCTTC
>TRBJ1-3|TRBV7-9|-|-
CASSFTPTTGNTIYF
TGTGCCAGCAGCTTTACCCCAACAACTGGAAACACCATATATTTT